A selection of T cell receptor beta chains follows, all from one sample in a study of human T cells and chemical hapten exposure. TCRdb re-called the RACE reads through MiXCR, storing one row per CDR3 protein. Among some 100,000 distinct CDR3 sequences listed, 9% to 9.5% were seen once. Specimen: whole blood, collected in connection with sensitization to the hapten diphenylcyclopropenone (DPC). The source is a woman between 35 and 50 years old with alopecia areata. Some clones in this sample may be carry-over from other donors' samples. CDR3s include the opening cysteine and the closing phenylalanine or tryptophan. Each record gives: clone size, V gene, CDR3 protein. Size values are once, few and many counts, or a class for expanded clones, and some rows have none.

. TRBV18 CASRGTSTNEKLFF
many TRBV20-1 CSASILAGAGNEQFF
. TRBV4-1 CASSQEGQGPSYNSPLHF
few TRBV28 CASRAGYPDNSPLHF
. TRBV10-3 CATAEGAYNEQFF
. TRBV6-2/TRBV6-3 CASSFGGGTEVFF
. TRBV19 CASTTIQGGTEAFF
few TRBV5-7 CASSPRFFSYEQYF
many TRBV20-1 CSARSAGAEVNEQFF
many TRBV18 CASSPLRRVEAGQFF
many TRBV3-1 CASSPSSGETQYF